A selection of T cell receptor beta chains follows, all from one sample in a study of T cell repertoires in cytomegalovirus infection. TCRdb recomputed calls from the reads with MiXCR, one row per CDR3 protein. The top ten hold approximately 15% of the sample, which has fewer than 550,000 distinct CDR3 sequences, approximately 32% seen once. The sample taken for sequencing was PBMCs. All receptors derive from a human donor in good health (CMV status not recorded). Some clones in this sample may be carry-over from other donors' samples. The CDR3 runs from the conserved cysteine through the conserved F or W. A D gene is named only where the DNA matches it firmly. The listing skips clone size in some rows; elsewhere it reads once, few, many or a size class.

clone_size cdr3_length d_call j_call v_call cdr3_aa cdr3_nt
- 13 - TRBJ1-1 TRBV19 CASRTQGFAEAFF TGTGCCAGTAGGACACAGGGTTTCGCTGAAGCTTTCTTT
few 15 - TRBJ1-5 TRBV6-6 CASSPPPFSNQPQHF TGTGCCAGCAGTCCACCCCCGTTTAGCAATCAGCCCCAGCATTTT
- 16 - TRBJ1-2 TRBV11-2 CAGRSTNRAWMDGYTF TGTGCCGGCAGATCTACGAACAGGGCTTGGATGGATGGCTACACCTTC
- 13 TRBD1 TRBJ1-2 TRBV20-1 CSARDHRGHGYTF TGCAGTGCTAGAGACCACAGGGGGCATGGCTACACCTTC
- 12 - TRBJ1-2 TRBV5-6 CASSPGQYGYTF TGTGCCAGCAGCCCCGGACAGTATGGCTACACCTTC
many 14 - TRBJ2-7 TRBV7-8 CASSSGTASYEQYF TGTGCCAGCAGCTCCGGGACGGCCTCCTACGAGCAGTACTTC
few 20 TRBD2 TRBJ2-1 TRBV14 CASSTLSGTASGGLVNEQFF TGTGCCAGCTCCACTCTCTCCGGGACAGCCAGCGGGGGGCTGGTGAATGAGCAGTTCTTC
- 20 - TRBJ2-7 TRBV7-9 CASSLALLREQTGDTYEQYF TGTGCCAGCAGCTTAGCGCTTTTGCGGGAGCAGACAGGGGACACCTACGAGCAGTACTTC
few 14 - TRBJ2-3 TRBV11-2 CASTHGGVTDTQYF TGTGCCAGCACCCATGGTGGGGTCACAGATACGCAGTATTTT
few 15 - TRBJ1-3 TRBV12-3/TRBV12-4 CASSRDTVSGNTIYF TGTGCCAGCAGCCGGGACACGGTCTCTGGAAACACCATATATTTT
few 14 - TRBJ1-5 TRBV6-6 CASSYRGGNQPQHF TGTGCCAGCAGTTACAGGGGCGGCAATCAGCCCCAGCATTTT